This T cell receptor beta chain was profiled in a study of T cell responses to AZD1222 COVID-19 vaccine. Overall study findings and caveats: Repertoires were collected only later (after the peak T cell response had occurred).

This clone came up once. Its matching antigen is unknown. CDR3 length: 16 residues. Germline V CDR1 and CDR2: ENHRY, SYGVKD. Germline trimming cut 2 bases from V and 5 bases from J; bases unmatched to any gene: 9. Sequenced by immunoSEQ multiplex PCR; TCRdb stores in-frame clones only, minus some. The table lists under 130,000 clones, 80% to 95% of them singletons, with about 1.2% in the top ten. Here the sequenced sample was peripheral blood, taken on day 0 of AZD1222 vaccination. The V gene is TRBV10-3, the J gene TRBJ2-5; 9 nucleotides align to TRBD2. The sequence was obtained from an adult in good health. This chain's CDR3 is CAISEIAGVPGETQYF. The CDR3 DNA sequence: TGTGCCATCAGTGAGATAGCGGGGGTTCCCGGGGAGACCCAGTACTTC.